Described below is a single T cell receptor (beta chain) sequence and its context. Its antigen is unidentified. The PCR had 60 Vbeta and 13 Jbeta primers. Assay: immunoSEQ multiplex PCR; the TCRdb copy retains only in-frame clones and omits some. In the table there are around 110,000 clones, just over 70% of which are singletons. The entry originates in a study of cytomegalovirus exposure and HLA in healthy donors. General study points: Presence/absence analysis assumed near-uniform sequencing depth across donors. In a later analysis, several top co-occurrence clusters appeared linked to parvovirus B19, influenza, CMV and Epstein-Barr virus. Association of a missense DCLRE1C variant with TCR beta V- and J-gene trimming was reported in a later analysis.

Germline lookup yields CDR1 MNHNS and CDR2 SASEGT. The CDR3 covers 13 residues. V trimming: 10 bases; J trimming: 4 bases; junction bases outside the gene matches: 9. The sample was PBMCs. The chain carries TRBV6-1 and TRBJ2-5; 7 positions match TRBD1. The clonotype was recovered from a boy aged 10-17 years in good health and CMV-seronegative. The CDR3 protein is CATRQGPRETQYF. In DNA form, the CDR3 reads TGTGCCACAAGACAGGGTCCACGAGAGACCCAGTACTTC.